This T cell receptor (beta chain) was recovered during a study of cytomegalovirus exposure and HLA in healthy donors. Points from the study as a whole: Analysis was carried out at a later point, and it linked a missense DCLRE1C variant to TCR beta V- and J-gene trimming.

Primers: 60 Vbeta forward and 13 Jbeta reverse. TCRdb's copy holds only in-frame clones and misses some; the assay was immunoSEQ multiplex PCR. The sample holds 150,000 to 200,000 clones, over 65% seen once. Concerning this clone itself: Its specificity is unknown.

Germline values: CDR1 SGHVS, CDR2 FQNEAQ. The CDR3 extends over 15 amino acids. The V gene end was trimmed by 5 bases and the J gene end by 4 bases; junction bases not matched to a gene: 10. The gene calls are TRBV7-8 and TRBJ1-2; 7 nucleotides match TRBD1. Sequencing used PBMCs. This clonotype originated in a man aged 18-30 years in good health and CMV-seronegative. The CDR3 here is CASSPGTAPTYGYTF. CDR3 coding DNA: TGTGCCAGCAGCCCCGGGACAGCACCGACCTATGGCTACACCTTC.